The 32 T cell receptor beta chains given below trace back to one sample, sequenced in a study of cytomegalovirus exposure and HLA in healthy donors. The PCR had 60 Vbeta and 13 Jbeta primers. TCRdb keeps only in-frame clones here, not all; method: immunoSEQ multiplex PCR. Among fewer than 120,000 clones listed, over 65% were seen once. Sequencing was done on a sample of PBMCs. These receptors all come from a woman in her 30s in good health and CMV-seronegative.

This clone was counted a few times. The chain links TRBV27 to TRBJ2-1; a possible D gene is TRBD2 (6 bases). Germline CDR1 reads MNHEY; CDR2 reads SMNVEV (reference sequence). V lost 2 bases to trimming and J lost 9 bases, with 14 bases between them. The CDR3 extends over 14 amino acids. The DNA of the CDR3 is TGTGCCAGCAGTTTAGGAGGGCGGAGAAGTGAGCAGTTCTTC. This encodes CASSLGGRRSEQFF.

This clone was observed a few times. The chain combines TRBV6-1 with TRBJ2-1; D is undetermined. CDR1 and CDR2 from the germline V gene are MNHNS and SASEGT. CDR3 size: 13 residues. V was pared by 0 bases and J by 8 bases, with 8 bases between. As DNA, the CDR3 is TGTGCCAGCAGTGAAGCAGCCCCGGATGAGCAGTTCTTC. This encodes CASSEAAPDEQFF.

The rearrangement uses TRBV28 and TRBJ2-7, with a possible D match to TRBD2 (6 bases). Trimming took 2 bases from V and 6 from J, leaving 14 bases between them. The CDR3 loop spans 14 amino acids. Germline lookup yields CDR1 MDHEN and CDR2 SYDVKM. DNA of the CDR3: TGTGCCAGCAGTTTAGTCGGGGGAAGGGGCGAGCAGTACTTC. This encodes CASSLVGGRGEQYF.

This clone showed up just once. This chain links TRBV28 with TRBJ1-3, with D possibly TRBD1 on 5 matching bases. Germline-derived CDR1 and CDR2 are MDHEN and SYDVKM. The CDR3 runs 15 residues. The V end was cut by 10 bases, the J end by 0 bases, with 16 bases between. The CDR3 nucleotides read TGTGCCACCCGGGCTGGGGCAGCCTCTGGAAACACCATATATTTT. This translates into CATRAGAASGNTIYF.

The rearrangement uses TRBV30 and TRBJ1-2; D might be TRBD1 (5 bases). The germline gives CDR1 GTSNPN, CDR2 SVGIG (reference sequence). V was trimmed by 5 bases and J by 2 bases, leaving 9 bases between them. The length of the CDR3 is 12 residues. The CDR3 sequence is CAWSQVNYGYTF. CDR3 nucleotides: TGTGCCTGGTCACAGGTAAACTATGGCTACACCTTC.

To note about this clone: A junction boundary mismatches the germline segment, possibly from a read error. J is TRBJ2-5 and V is TRBV29-1; 8 bases match TRBD2. The germline V gene encodes CDR1 SQVTM and CDR2 ANQGSEA. This CDR3 comprises 19 residues. The CDR3 region is CSVEDLVSGREGWAETQYF. The DNA of the CDR3 is TGCAGCGTTGAAGATCTGGTTTCCGGCCGGGAGGGCTGGGCGGAGACTCAGTACTTC.

This chain connects TRBV27 to TRBJ2-1, with TRBD2 matching over 13 bases. There are 20 residues in the CDR3. The ends lost 0 bases at V and 9 bases at J; junction bases unmatched: 17. Germline CDR1 is MNHEY and CDR2 is SMNVEV (reference sequence). The CDR3 region has the DNA TGTGCCAGCAGTTTATCTTTGCCAACGAGGACTAGCGGGAGTCTGGGTGAGCAGTTCTTC. Translation gives CASSLSLPTRTSGSLGEQFF.

This clone was counted between two and nine times. V and J are TRBV7-2 and TRBJ2-3, with 12 bases fitting TRBD2. This CDR3 is 19 amino acids long. V was pared by 5 bases and J by 2 bases, with 14 bases of the junction left unmatched. Germline V gives CDR1 SGHTA, CDR2 FQGNSA. The CDR3 coding sequence is TGTGCCAGCAGCCCCAGCATGTCCGGGACTAGCGGGTACACAGATACGCAGTATTTT. It specifies CASSPSMSGTSGYTDTQYF.

The sample holds one count of this clone. V gene TRBV30 combines with J gene TRBJ1-1; D may be TRBD1 (5 bases). This CDR3 has 13 residues. Trimming took off 2 bases at V and 8 bases at J, with 15 bases between the two ends. The germline V gene has CDR1 GTSNPN and CDR2 SVGIG (reference sequence). The CDR3 nucleotides are TGTGCCTGGAGTCATTCAGGGCCTACGGAAGCTTTCTTT. It codes for CAWSHSGPTEAFF. Full variable domain (rest looked up from reference TRBV30 and TRBJ1-1): SQTIHQWPATLVQPVGSPLSLECTVEGTSNPNLYWYRQAAGRGLQLLFYSVGIGQISSEVPQNLSASRPQDRQFILSSKKLLLSDSGFYLCAWSHSGPTEAFFGQGTRLTVV.

V gene TRBV4-2 combines with J gene TRBJ1-6, with D perhaps matching TRBD1 (6 bases). Germline-derived CDR1 and CDR2 are LGHNA and YNFKEQ. This CDR3 is 14 amino acids long. Trimming pared 5 bases from V and 10 bases from J, leaving 15 bases between. CDR3 protein: CASSDHRVHSPLHF. The CDR3 DNA reads TGTGCCAGCAGCGACCACAGGGTTCACTCACCCCTCCACTTT.

Notes on this clone: The same CDR3 can be traced to other DNA sequences in this sample. J is TRBJ2-1 and V is TRBV6-5, with 11 bases matching TRBD2. The CDR3 contains 16 residues. The trim removed 0 bases at V and 4 bases at J, leaving 2 bases unmatched. Germline V CDR1 and CDR2: MNHEY, SVGAGI. CDR3 sequence reads: CASSYSGTSGYNEQFF. CDR3 bases: TGTGCCAGCAGTTACTCCGGGACTAGCGGTTACAATGAGCAGTTCTTC.

The chain joins TRBV28 to TRBJ1-6; no definite D call. Trimming left V 7 bases short and J 3 bases short, with 16 bases between. Germline V gives CDR1 MDHEN, CDR2 SYDVKM. The CDR3 spans 16 residues. CDR3 residues: CASIRRAPYYNSPLHF. The CDR3 DNA reads TGTGCCAGCATTCGGAGGGCACCCTACTATAATTCACCCCTCCACTTT.

The V and J genes are TRBV6-5 and TRBJ2-6; D not certain. With 7 bases removed from V and 4 bases from J, the gap between germline ends came to 11 bases. This CDR3 has 14 residues. The germline CDR1 and CDR2 sequences are MNHEY and SVGAGI. CDR3 DNA sequence: TGTGCCAGCACTCTAGGAGTGGGGGCCAACGTCCTGACTTTC. It specifies CASTLGVGANVLTF.

The J gene is TRBJ1-5, the V gene TRBV7-3; D perhaps matches TRBD1 (6 bases). The length of the CDR3 is 14 residues. Germline V gene data show CDR1 as SGHTA and CDR2 as FQGTGA. The V end was cut by 2 bases, the J end by 6 bases, with 11 bases between. The CDR3 is CASSLGGAGQPQHF. DNA for the CDR3: TGTGCCAGCAGCTTAGGGGGGGCCGGTCAGCCCCAGCATTTT.

Only a few counts were recorded for this clone. The CDR3, as DNA: TGCGCCAGCAGCCCGGACAGGGGGGACCAACAGCCCCAGCATTTT. Translating gives CASSPDRGDQQPQHF. The chain joins TRBV4-3 to TRBJ1-5, with 10 bases aligning to TRBD1. The length of the CDR3 is 15 residues. Germline lookup yields CDR1 LGHNA and CDR2 YSLEER. Trimming removed 4 bases from V and 7 bases from J; junction bases left unmatched: 7.

The V and J genes are TRBV6-5 and TRBJ1-6, with a possible D match to TRBD1 (5 bases). Germline CDR1 and CDR2: MNHEY and SVGAGI. This CDR3 contains 15 residues. Trimming pared 6 bases from V and 5 bases from J, leaving 14 bases between. CDR3 residues: CASRSRQLNNSPLHF. In DNA, the CDR3 is TGTGCCAGCAGGTCCCGACAGCTCAATAATTCACCCCTCCACTTT.

V is TRBV7-9 and J is TRBJ2-7, with D perhaps TRBD2 (7 bases). CDR1 and CDR2 from the germline V gene are SEHNR and FQNEAQ (reference sequence). V was shortened by 5 bases and J by 6 bases, with 20 bases between the two germline ends. The CDR3 sequence is 15 residues long. The DNA of the CDR3 is TGTGCCAGCAGCCCCTGGGGGGGCGACTCCCCCGAGCAGTACTTC. It encodes CASSPWGGDSPEQYF.

The chain uses TRBV5-6 and TRBJ2-5; 9 bases line up with TRBD2. There are 14 residues in the CDR3. V was pared by 3 bases and J by 6 bases, with 6 bases of the junction left unmatched. The germline CDR1 and CDR2 sequences are SGHDT and YYEEEE. The CDR3 here is CASSSGLAYKTQYF. DNA for the CDR3: TGTGCCAGCAGCTCGGGACTAGCTTATAAGACCCAGTACTTC.

The table lists this clone with a few counts. The chain combines TRBV6-5 with TRBJ2-5, with a tentative D call TRBD2 (6 bases). This CDR3 spans 14 amino acids. Germline V gene lookup returns CDR1 MNHEY and CDR2 SVGAGI. The V end lost 6 bases, the J end lost 5 bases, and 16 bases lay between the germline ends. Written as DNA, the CDR3 is TGTGCCAGCAGCCTCGGTCTAGCGATGGAGACCCAGTACTTC. Translated, it gives CASSLGLAMETQYF.

The chain joins TRBV13 to TRBJ2-5; D is undetermined. CDR3 length equals 14 residues. The germline V gene encodes CDR1 PRHDT and CDR2 FYEKMQ (reference sequence). V gave up 1 base and J gave up 2 bases, with 8 bases separating them. CDR3 nucleotide sequence: TGTGCCAGCAGCTTAGAGAACCTACAAGAGACCCAGTACTTC. Its protein product is CASSLENLQETQYF.

V usage is TRBV10-2 and J usage is TRBJ2-7, with unresolved D. CDR3 length: 12 residues. The germline V gene encodes CDR1 WSHSY and CDR2 SAAADI. The V gene lost 7 bases and the J gene lost 4 bases, with 11 bases spanning the gap. Here the CDR3 reads CASTELLYEQYF. In DNA form, the CDR3 reads TGCGCCAGCACCGAGTTGTTGTACGAGCAGTACTTC.

The chain recombines TRBV5-1 with TRBJ1-1; tentative D call: TRBD1 (6 bases). The length of the CDR3 is 15 residues. Per the germline V gene, CDR1 is SGHRS and CDR2 is YFSETQ. V lost 0 bases, J lost 6 bases, and 15 bases lay in between. CDR3 sequence: CASSLDYRVRAEAFF. CDR3 DNA sequence: TGCGCCAGCAGCTTGGACTACAGGGTGAGAGCTGAAGCTTTCTTT.

V and J are TRBV4-2 and TRBJ2-3; TRBD1 matches 9 bases. V shed 5 bases and J 2 bases; nucleotides not matched to a gene: 5. The CDR3 extends over 15 amino acids. Germline CDR1 is LGHNA and CDR2 is YNFKEQ. The CDR3 here is CASSGRQGDTDTQYF. The CDR3 region has the DNA TGTGCCAGCAGCGGAAGACAGGGGGACACAGATACGCAGTATTTT.

This clone has just one count. The chain employs TRBV28 and TRBJ1-4, with 8 bases lining up with TRBD1. The J segment lost 7 bases and the V segment lost 3 bases, leaving 4 bases of the junction unmatched. Germline V CDR1 and CDR2: MDHEN, SYDVKM. The length of the CDR3 is 14 residues. CDR3 DNA: TGTGCCAGCAGTTTGGACAGGGTCAGTGAAAAACTGTTTTTT. Protein sequence: CASSLDRVSEKLFF.

V and J are TRBV6-4 and TRBJ2-7; TRBD2 matches at 10 bases. After removal of 3 bases from V and 10 bases from J, the junction contained 12 bases not matched to a gene. This CDR3 contains 15 residues. Per germline, CDR1 MRHNA and CDR2 SNTAGT. CDR3 DNA: TGTGCCAGCAGTGAGGGGGCTAGCGGGAGTGCGGAACAGTACTTC. This codes for CASSEGASGSAEQYF.

This chain connects TRBV15 to TRBJ1-2, with D unclear. V dropped 8 bases and J dropped 1 base, with 14 bases sitting between them. Germline V gene data show CDR1 as LNHNV and CDR2 as YYDKDF (reference sequence). This CDR3 is built from 14 residues. The CDR3 loop is CATSGEGFNYGYTF. The CDR3 nucleotides read TGTGCCACCTCCGGAGAGGGTTTTAACTATGGCTACACCTTC.

V and J are TRBV5-1 and TRBJ2-7, with D possibly matching TRBD2 (6 bases). The germline gives CDR1 SGHRS, CDR2 YFSETQ. The CDR3 sequence is 15 residues long. V shed 3 bases and J shed 2 bases, with 15 bases lying between them. For the CDR3, the DNA is TGCGCCAGCAGCTCGGATGGCGGGAACACCTACGAGCAGTACTTC. Translating gives CASSSDGGNTYEQYF.

This chain's CDR3 is CASSPAPLDRGGGYTF. As DNA, the CDR3 is TGTGCCAGCAGCCCCGCTCCTTTGGACAGGGGCGGTGGCTACACCTTC. This rearrangement joins TRBV7-3 to TRBJ1-2; 9 nucleotides match TRBD1. J was trimmed by 7 bases and V by 5 bases; bases with no gene match: 14. This CDR3 comprises 16 residues. Germline loops: CDR1 SGHTA, CDR2 FQGTGA.

The chain joins TRBV30 to TRBJ2-1, with D possibly TRBD1 on 6 matching bases. V was shortened by 4 bases and J by 7 bases, with 11 bases between the two germline ends. CDR1 GTSNPN and CDR2 SVGIG come from the germline V gene (reference sequence). The CDR3 runs 12 residues. The CDR3 loop is CAWKMDRNEQFF. The CDR3 nucleotides read TGTGCCTGGAAAATGGACAGAAATGAGCAGTTCTTC.

In this sample, this clone turned up once. The J gene is TRBJ1-1, the V gene TRBV5-1; D possibly corresponds to TRBD1 (5 bases). This CDR3 region has 14 residues. The V and J ends lost 7 bases and 2 bases respectively, with 15 bases between them. The V gene's germline CDR1 is SGHRS and CDR2 YFSETQ. The CDR3 region has the DNA TGCGCCAGCTACACCGGGACTCTAAACACTGAAGCTTTCTTT. The encoded protein is CASYTGTLNTEAFF.

This sequence joins TRBV4-3 and TRBJ1-4; no clear D. Trimming stripped 0 bases from V and 8 bases from J, with 13 bases between. The CDR3 is 15 residues long. Per the germline V gene, CDR1 is LGHNA and CDR2 is YSLEER. DNA for the CDR3: TGCGCCAGCAGCCAAGACATCTCACCGGGGGAAAAACTGTTTTTT. This sequence encodes CASSQDISPGEKLFF.

This clone occurred once. The J gene is TRBJ1-2, the V gene TRBV4-1, with 9 nucleotides matching TRBD1. V trimming: 1 base; J trimming: 7 bases; junction bases outside the gene matches: 4. From germline, CDR1 is MGHRA and CDR2 YSYEKL. This CDR3 region has 14 residues. The CDR3 sequence is CASSQGGQGLGYTF. CDR3 DNA: TGCGCCAGCAGCCAAGGAGGACAGGGGCTTGGCTACACCTTC.